The T cell receptor beta chain described here comes from a study of metastatic and nonmetastatic thyroid tumors. Background on the study: The comparison covered peripheral blood and tumor or nodule tissue in malignant and benign thyroid patients.

The V end was cut by 6 bases, the J end by 2 bases, with 18 bases between. Germline loops: CDR1 SGHDT, CDR2 YYEEEE. The length of the CDR3 is 15 residues. This clone was observed at least ten times. TCRdb re-processed the PCR reads through MiXCR. The sample contains around 70,000 clones, roughly 18% of which appear only once. Not a single patient had been given any form of treatment at any point before undergoing thyroid surgery. The sequenced material came from blood. The clonotype was recovered from a female donor with papillary thyroid cancer or a benign thyroid nodule (not recorded which). Some clones in this sample may be carry-over from other donors' samples. The gene calls are TRBV5-6 and TRBJ2-7, with D perhaps TRBD1 (7 bases). Here the CDR3 reads CASMAWGDSTYEQYF. CDR3 nucleotides: TGTGCCAGCATGGCGTGGGGGGACAGCACCTACGAGCAGTACTTC.